The clone carrying this T cell receptor (beta chain) was observed a handful of times. Its antigen is not known. Using its own MiXCR run on the 5' RACE reads, TCRdb lists one record per CDR3 protein. The data contain some 1,700,000 distinct CDR3 sequences, under 35% of them singletons. The V and J ends lost 2 bases and 1 base respectively, with 9 bases between them. CDR1 is MNHEY and CDR2 is SVGAGI in the germline V gene. CDR3 length: 15 residues. This entry is derived from a study of identical twins. Study outcomes and limitations: These conclusions were based on statistical analysis (cross-sectional, not following the same donors).

Healthy Caucasians alone served as donors. The V and J genes are TRBV6-5 and TRBJ2-1, with a weak D call TRBD2 (5 bases). Sequencing was performed on cord blood. This sequence was found in a newborn girl in good health. The CDR3 region is CASSYAGMSYNEQFF. The CDR3 region has the DNA TGTGCCAGCAGTTACGCCGGGATGTCCTACAATGAGCAGTTCTTC.